This T cell receptor (beta chain) emerged from a study of post-analysis software for immune sequencing data. On the study more broadly: The disease courses covered relapsing-remitting, secondary progressive and progressive-relapsing multiple sclerosis. Study results and limitations: Multiple sclerosis was associated with a significant reduction in normalized Chao1 diversity relative to controls. TRBV5-6, TRBV5-1 and TRBV20-1 were among a few TRBV segments more frequent in patients than controls.

As regards this clonotype: What it binds is unknown.

Every TCR beta cDNA library bore unique molecular identifiers. TCRdb reprocessed the PCR reads via MiXCR and lists one record per CDR3 protein. Of 650,000 to 900,000 distinct CDR3 sequences in the sample, about half are singletons; the top ten hold around 4.7%. V was pared by 3 bases and J by 5 bases, with 11 bases between. Germline V gene lookup returns CDR1 MDHEN and CDR2 SYDVKM. This CDR3 has 15 residues. The specimen was blood. This receptor was identified in a girl aged 5-17 years with multiple sclerosis. The rearrangement joins TRBV28 to TRBJ1-6; weak D call: TRBD1 (6 bases). CDR3 bases: TGTGCCAGCAGTTTGGCCGACAGGAATAATTCACCCCTCCACTTT. This gives the protein CASSLADRNNSPLHF.